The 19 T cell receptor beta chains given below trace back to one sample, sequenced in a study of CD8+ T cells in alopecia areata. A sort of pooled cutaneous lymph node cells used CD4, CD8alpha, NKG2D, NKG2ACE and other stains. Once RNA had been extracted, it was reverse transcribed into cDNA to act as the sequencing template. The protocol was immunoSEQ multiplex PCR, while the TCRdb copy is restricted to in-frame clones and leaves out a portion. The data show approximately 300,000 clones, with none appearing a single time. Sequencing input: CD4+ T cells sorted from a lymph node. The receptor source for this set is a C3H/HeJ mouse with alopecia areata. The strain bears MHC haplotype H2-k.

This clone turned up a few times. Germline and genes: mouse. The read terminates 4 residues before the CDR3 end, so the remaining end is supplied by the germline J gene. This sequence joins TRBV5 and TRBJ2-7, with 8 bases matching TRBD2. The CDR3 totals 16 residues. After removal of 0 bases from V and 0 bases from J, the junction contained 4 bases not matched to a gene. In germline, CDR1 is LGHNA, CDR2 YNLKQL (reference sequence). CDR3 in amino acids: CASSQERLGGSYEQYF. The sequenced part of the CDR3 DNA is TGTGCCAGCAGCCAAGAGAGGCTGGGGGGCTCCTAT.

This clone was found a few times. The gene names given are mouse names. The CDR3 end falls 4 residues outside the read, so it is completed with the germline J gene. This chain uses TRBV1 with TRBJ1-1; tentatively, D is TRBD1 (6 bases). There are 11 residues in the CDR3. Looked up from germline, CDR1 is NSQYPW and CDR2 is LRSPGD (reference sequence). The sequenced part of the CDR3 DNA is TGCACCTGCAGGGGACAAACA. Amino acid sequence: CTCRGQT. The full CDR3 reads CTCRGQTEVFF.

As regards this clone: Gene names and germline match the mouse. CDR3: CASSDGGGLDAEQFF. The sequenced CDR3 bases are TGTGCCAGCAGTGATGGTGGGGGGCTGGATGCT. The chain combines TRBV13-1 with TRBJ2-1, with a weak D call TRBD2 (7 bases). The read stops 4 residues short of the end of the CDR3; the missing end is completed from the germline J gene. The V end lost 0 bases, the J end lost 5 bases, and 12 bases lay between the germline ends. In germline, CDR1 is NSHNY, CDR2 SYGAGN. The CDR3 is 15 residues long.

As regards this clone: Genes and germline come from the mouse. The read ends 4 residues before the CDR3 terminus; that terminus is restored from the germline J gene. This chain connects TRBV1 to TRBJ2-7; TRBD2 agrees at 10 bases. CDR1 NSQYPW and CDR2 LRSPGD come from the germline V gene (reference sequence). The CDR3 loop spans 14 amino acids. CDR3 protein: CTCSPDWGDYEQYF. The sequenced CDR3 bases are TGCACCTGCAGCCCCGACTGGGGGGATTAT.

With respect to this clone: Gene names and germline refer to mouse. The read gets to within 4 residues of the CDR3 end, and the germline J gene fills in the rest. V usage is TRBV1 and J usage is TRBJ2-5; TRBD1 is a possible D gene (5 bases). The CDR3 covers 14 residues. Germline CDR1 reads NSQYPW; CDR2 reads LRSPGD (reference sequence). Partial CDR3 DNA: TGCACCTGCAGTGCAGACAGGGTAGGAGAC. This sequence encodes CTCSADRVGD. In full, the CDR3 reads CTCSADRVGDTQYF.

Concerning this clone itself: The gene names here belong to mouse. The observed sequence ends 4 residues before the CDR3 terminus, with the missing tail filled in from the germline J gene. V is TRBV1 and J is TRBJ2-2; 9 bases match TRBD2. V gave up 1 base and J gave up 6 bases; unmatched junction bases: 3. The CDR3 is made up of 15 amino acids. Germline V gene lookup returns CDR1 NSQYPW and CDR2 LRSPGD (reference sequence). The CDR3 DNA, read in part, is TGCACCTGCAGTGCAGTTTTGGGGGGGCCCGGG. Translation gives CTCSAVLGGPG. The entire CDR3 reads CTCSAVLGGPGQLYF.

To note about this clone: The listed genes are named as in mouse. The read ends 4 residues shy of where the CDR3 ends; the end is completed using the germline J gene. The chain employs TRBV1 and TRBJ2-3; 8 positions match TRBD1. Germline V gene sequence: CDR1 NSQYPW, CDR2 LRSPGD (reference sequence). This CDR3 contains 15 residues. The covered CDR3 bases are TGCACCTGCAGTGCAGACAGGGGGCGCGGAGAA. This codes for CTCSADRGRGE. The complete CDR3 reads CTCSADRGRGETLYF.

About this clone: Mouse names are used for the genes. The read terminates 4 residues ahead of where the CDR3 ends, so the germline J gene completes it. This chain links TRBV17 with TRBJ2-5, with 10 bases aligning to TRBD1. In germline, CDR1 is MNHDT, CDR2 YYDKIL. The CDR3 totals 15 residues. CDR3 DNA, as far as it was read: TGTGCTAGCAGTAGAGATAGGGGACAGGGGGAC. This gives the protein CASSRDRGQGD. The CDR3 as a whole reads CASSRDRGQGDTQYF.

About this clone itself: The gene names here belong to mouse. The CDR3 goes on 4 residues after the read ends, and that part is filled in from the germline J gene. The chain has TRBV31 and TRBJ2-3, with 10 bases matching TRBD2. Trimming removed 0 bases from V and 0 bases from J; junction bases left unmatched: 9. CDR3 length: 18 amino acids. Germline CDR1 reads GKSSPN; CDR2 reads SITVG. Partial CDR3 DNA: TGTGCCTGGAGTCTCTCCCTCCGGGACTGGGGTAGTGCAGAA. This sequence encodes CAWSLSLRDWGSAE. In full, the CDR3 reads CAWSLSLRDWGSAETLYF. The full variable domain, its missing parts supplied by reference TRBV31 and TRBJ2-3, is AQTIHQWPVAEIKAVGSPLSLGCTIKGKSSPNLYWYWQATGGTLQQLFYSITVGQVESVVQLNLSASRPKDDQFILSTEKLLLSHSGFYLCAWSLSLRDWGSAETLYFGSGTRLTVL.

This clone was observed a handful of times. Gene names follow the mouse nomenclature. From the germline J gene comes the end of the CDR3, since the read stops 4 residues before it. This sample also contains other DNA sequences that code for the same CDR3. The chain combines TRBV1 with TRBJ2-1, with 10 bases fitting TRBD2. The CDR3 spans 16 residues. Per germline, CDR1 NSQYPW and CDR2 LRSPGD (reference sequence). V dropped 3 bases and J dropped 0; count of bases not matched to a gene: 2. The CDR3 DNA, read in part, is TGCACCTGCAGTGCCGGACTGGGGGATAACTATGCT. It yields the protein CTCSAGLGDNYA. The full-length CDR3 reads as CTCSAGLGDNYAEQFF.

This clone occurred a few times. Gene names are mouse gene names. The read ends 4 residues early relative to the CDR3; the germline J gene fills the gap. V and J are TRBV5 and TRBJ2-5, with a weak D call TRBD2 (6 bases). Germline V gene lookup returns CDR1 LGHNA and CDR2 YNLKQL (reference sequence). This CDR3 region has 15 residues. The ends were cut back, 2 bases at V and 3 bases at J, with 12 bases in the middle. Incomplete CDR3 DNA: TGTGCCAGCAGCCAAAACTCTCTGGGGCAAGAC. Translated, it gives CASSQNSLGQD. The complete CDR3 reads CASSQNSLGQDTQYF.

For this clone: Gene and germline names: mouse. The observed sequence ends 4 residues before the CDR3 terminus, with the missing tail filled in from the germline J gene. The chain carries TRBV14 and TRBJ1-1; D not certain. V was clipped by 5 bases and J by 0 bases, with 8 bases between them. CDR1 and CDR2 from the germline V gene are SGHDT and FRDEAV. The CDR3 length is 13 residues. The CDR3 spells CASRLYPNTEVFF. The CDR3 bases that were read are TGTGCCAGCAGATTGTATCCAAACACA. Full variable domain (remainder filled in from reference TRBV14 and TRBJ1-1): EAGVTQSPRYAVLQEGQAVSFWCDPISGHDTLYWYQQPRDQGPQLLVYFRDEAVIDNSQLPSDRFSAVRPKGTNSTLKIQSAKQGDTATYLCASRLYPNTEVFFGKGTRLTVV.

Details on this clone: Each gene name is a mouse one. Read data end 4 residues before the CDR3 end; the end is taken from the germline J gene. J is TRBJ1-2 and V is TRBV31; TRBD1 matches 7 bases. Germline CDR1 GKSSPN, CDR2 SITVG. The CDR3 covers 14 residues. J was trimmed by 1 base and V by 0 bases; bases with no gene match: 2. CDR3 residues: CAWSLGTVNSDYTF. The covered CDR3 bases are TGTGCCTGGAGTCTGGGGACAGTAAACTCC.

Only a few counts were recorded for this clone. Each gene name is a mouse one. The DNA read from the CDR3 is TGTGCCAGCAGAGGGGGATCCTAT. Encoded protein: CASRGGSY. The full CDR3 protein is CASRGGSYEQYF. V and J are TRBV13-3 and TRBJ2-7; tentative D call: TRBD1 (6 bases). The read finishes 4 residues shy of the CDR3 end, and the germline J gene is used to complete it. The germline V gene encodes CDR1 NNHDY and CDR2 SYVADS. Trimming pared 5 bases from V and 1 base from J, leaving 7 bases between. This CDR3 has 12 residues.

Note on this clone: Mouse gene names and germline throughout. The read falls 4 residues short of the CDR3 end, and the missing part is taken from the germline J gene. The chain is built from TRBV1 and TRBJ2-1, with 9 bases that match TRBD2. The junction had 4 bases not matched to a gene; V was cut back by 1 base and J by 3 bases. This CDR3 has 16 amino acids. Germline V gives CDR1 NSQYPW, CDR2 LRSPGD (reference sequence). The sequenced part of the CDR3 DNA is TGCACCTGCAGTGCAGCTGGACTGGGGCTCTATGCT. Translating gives CTCSAAGLGLYA. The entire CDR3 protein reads CTCSAAGLGLYAEQFF.

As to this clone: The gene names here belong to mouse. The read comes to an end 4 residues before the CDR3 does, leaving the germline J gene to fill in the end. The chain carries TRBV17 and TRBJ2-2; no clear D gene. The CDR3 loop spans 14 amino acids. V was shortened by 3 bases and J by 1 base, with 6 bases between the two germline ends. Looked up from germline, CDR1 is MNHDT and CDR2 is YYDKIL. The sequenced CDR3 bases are TGTGCTAGCAGTAGTTCAGAAAACACCGGG. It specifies CASSSSENTG. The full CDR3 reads CASSSSENTGQLYF.

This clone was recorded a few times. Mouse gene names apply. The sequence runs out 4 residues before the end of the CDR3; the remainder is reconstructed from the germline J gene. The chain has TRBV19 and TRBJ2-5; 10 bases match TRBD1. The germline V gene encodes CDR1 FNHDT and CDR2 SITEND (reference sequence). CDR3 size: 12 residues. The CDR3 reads CATRDRGDTQYF. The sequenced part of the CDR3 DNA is TGTGCCACACGGGACAGGGGTGAC.

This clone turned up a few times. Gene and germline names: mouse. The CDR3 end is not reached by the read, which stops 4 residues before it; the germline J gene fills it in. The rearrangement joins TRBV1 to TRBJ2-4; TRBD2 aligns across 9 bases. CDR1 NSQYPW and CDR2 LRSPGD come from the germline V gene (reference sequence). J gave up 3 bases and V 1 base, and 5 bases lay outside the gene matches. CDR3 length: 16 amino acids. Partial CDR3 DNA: TGCACCTGCAGTGCAGGGAACTGGGGGGAACAAAAC. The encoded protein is CTCSAGNWGEQN. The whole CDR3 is CTCSAGNWGEQNTLYF.

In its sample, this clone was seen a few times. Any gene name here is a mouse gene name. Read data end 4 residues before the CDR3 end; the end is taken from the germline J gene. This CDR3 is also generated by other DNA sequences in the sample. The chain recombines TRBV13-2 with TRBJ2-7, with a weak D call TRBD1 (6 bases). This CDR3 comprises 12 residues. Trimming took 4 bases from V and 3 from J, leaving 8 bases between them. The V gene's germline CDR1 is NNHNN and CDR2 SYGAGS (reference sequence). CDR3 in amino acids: CASGRDIYEQYF. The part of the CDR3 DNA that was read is TGTGCCAGCGGTCGGGACATCTAT.